The 29 T cell receptor beta chains below were found in one sample sequenced in a study of T cell responses to AZD1222 COVID-19 vaccine. Repertoires were generated with immunoSEQ multiplex PCR, while TCRdb's copy carries only in-frame clones and drops some. Among tens of thousands of clones listed, roughly 89% were seen once. This specimen consisted of peripheral blood, obtained 28 days after the second AZD1222 dose. The receptors shown here come from an adult who received the AZD1222 COVID-19 vaccine.

The rearrangement uses TRBV6-2 or TRBV6-3 and TRBJ2-3; 12 bases match TRBD2. The CDR3 consists of 16 residues. The germline V gene encodes CDR1 MNHEY and CDR2 SVGEGT. V lost 6 bases and J lost 2; bases outside the gene matches: 6. CDR3 region: CASSQLAGGFTDTQYF. In nucleotides, the CDR3 is TGTGCCAGCAGCCAACTAGCGGGGGGATTCACAGATACGCAGTATTTT.

V and J are TRBV7-9 and TRBJ2-1; a possible D gene is TRBD2 (6 bases). CDR1 is SEHNR and CDR2 is FQNEAQ in the germline V gene (reference sequence). Trimming stripped 5 bases from V and 8 bases from J, with 16 bases between. The CDR3 sequence is 14 residues long. The CDR3 loop reads CASSHDGGAYEQFF. Written as DNA, the CDR3 is TGTGCCAGCAGCCATGACGGAGGGGCGTATGAGCAGTTCTTC.

This sequence joins TRBV3-1 (or the pseudogene TRBV3-2) and TRBJ1-1, with a possible D match to TRBD1 (5 bases). V dropped 4 bases and J dropped 4 bases, with 22 bases sitting between them. The CDR3 consists of 17 residues. The V gene's germline CDR1 is LGHDT and CDR2 YNNKEL (reference sequence). DNA of the CDR3: TGTGCCAGCAGCCCAACCTATTGGGATGGGGCTGGCACTGAAGCTTTCTTT. Protein product: CASSPTYWDGAGTEAFF.

The genes are TRBV6-5 and TRBJ2-2; D possibly corresponds to TRBD1 (5 bases). Germline V gene lookup returns CDR1 MNHEY and CDR2 SVGAGI. The CDR3 runs to 13 residues. Trimming cost V 6 bases and J 5 bases, with 10 bases left between them. The CDR3 protein is CASRGLSTGELFF. The CDR3 coding sequence is TGTGCCAGCAGGGGGCTCTCGACCGGGGAGCTGTTTTTT.

This chain connects TRBV5-1 to TRBJ1-2, with TRBD1 as a possible D gene (5 bases). This CDR3 contains 14 residues. Germline V lookup: CDR1 SGHRS, CDR2 YFSETQ. With 4 bases removed from V and 0 bases from J, the gap between germline ends came to 10 bases. The chain's CDR3 is CASSPTASNYGYTF. The CDR3 nucleotides read TGCGCCAGCAGCCCGACAGCCTCTAACTATGGCTACACCTTC.

This clone was recorded once. The chain links TRBV6-5 to TRBJ1-5; weak D call: TRBD1 (6 bases). Germline loops: CDR1 MNHEY, CDR2 SVGAGI. The V and J ends lost 5 bases and 5 bases respectively, with 16 bases between them. There are 15 residues in the CDR3. This chain's CDR3 is CASSQSGVQDQPQHF. CDR3 nucleotides: TGTGCCAGCAGTCAGTCAGGGGTACAGGATCAGCCCCAGCATTTT.

The gene calls are TRBV6-1 and TRBJ2-7; possible D gene TRBD2, 5 bases. Germline CDR1 is MNHNS and CDR2 is SASEGT. The V and J ends lost 0 bases and 6 bases respectively, with 9 bases between them. The CDR3 length is 13 residues. The CDR3 DNA follows: TGTGCCAGCAGTGAAGCCCGCGGGCTCGAGCAGTACTTC. Amino acids: CASSEARGLEQYF.

Points on this clone: Other nucleotide sequences in the sample specify the same CDR3. The rearrangement joins TRBV18 to TRBJ1-5; 8 bases map to TRBD1. The ends lost 3 bases at V and 4 bases at J; junction bases unmatched: 5. Germline V gene sequence: CDR1 KGHSH, CDR2 LQKENI. The length of the CDR3 is 15 residues. CDR3 protein: CASSPGTGLNQPQHF. The CDR3, as DNA: TGTGCCAGCTCACCCGGGACAGGATTAAATCAGCCCCAGCATTTT.

The V gene is TRBV29-1, the J gene TRBJ1-2; D gene ambiguous. Germline V gene data show CDR1 as SQVTM and CDR2 as ANQGSEA. The CDR3 consists of 10 residues. The ends were cut back, 7 bases at V and 3 bases at J, with 6 bases in the middle. This CDR3 reads CSAQDYGYTF. The CDR3 DNA reads TGCAGCGCCCAAGACTATGGCTACACCTTC. Filled out from reference TRBV29-1 and TRBJ1-2, the complete variable domain reads SAVISQKPSRDICQRGTSLTIQCQVDSQVTMMFWYRQQPGQSLTLIATANQGSEATYESGFVIDKFPISRPNLTFSTLTVSNMSPEDSSIYLCSAQDYGYTFGSGTRLTVV.

This chain links TRBV19 with TRBJ1-1; D possibly corresponds to TRBD1 (5 bases). Trimming cost V 9 bases and J 3 bases, with 14 bases left between them. Germline V gene lookup returns CDR1 LNHDA and CDR2 SQIVND (reference sequence). This CDR3 is built from 13 residues. The CDR3 DNA reads TGTGCCAGCTATTCACAGGTCTACACTGAAGCTTTCTTT. Translated: CASYSQVYTEAFF.

The V call is TRBV5-4, the J call TRBJ2-3, with TRBD2 matching over 7 bases. The CDR3 consists of 17 residues. CDR1 is SGHNT, CDR2 YYREEE, per germline (reference sequence). The junction had 12 bases not matched to a gene; V was cut back by 3 bases and J by 2 bases. The chain's CDR3 is CASSYDAQAGFTDTQYF. The CDR3 DNA follows: TGTGCCAGCAGCTACGATGCCCAAGCGGGGTTCACAGATACGCAGTATTTT.

This clone showed up just once. The CDR3 nucleotides are TGTGCCAGCAGCGACCGTTTCGAGGGATCCAGCACTGAAGCTTTCTTT. Translating gives CASSDRFEGSSTEAFF. The chain uses TRBV5-5 and TRBJ1-1; D ambiguous. CDR1 and CDR2 from the germline V gene are SGHKS and YYEKEE (reference sequence). The CDR3 loop spans 16 amino acids. Trimming took 4 bases from V and 4 from J, leaving 20 bases between them.

The chain uses TRBV7-8 and TRBJ1-1; D gene uncertain. Trimming pared 1 base from V and 2 bases from J, leaving 8 bases between. CDR1 is SGHVS and CDR2 is FQNEAQ in the germline V gene. The CDR3 sequence is 14 residues long. CDR3 sequence reads: CASSLGPANTEAFF. The CDR3 bases are TGTGCCAGCAGCTTAGGACCGGCAAACACTGAAGCTTTCTTT.

The chain couples TRBV18 to TRBJ2-1, with 7 bases identical to TRBD1. This CDR3 region has 15 residues. In germline, CDR1 is KGHSH, CDR2 LQKENI. V dropped 4 bases and J dropped 1; count of bases not matched to a gene: 4. The CDR3 nucleotides are TGTGCCAGCTCACACCGGGACAGTTCCTACAATGAGCAGTTCTTC. Residues: CASSHRDSSYNEQFF.

The J gene is TRBJ2-7, the V gene TRBV6-5; no definite D call. This CDR3 is built from 12 residues. Germline CDR1 is MNHEY and CDR2 is SVGAGI. Deletions cut 10 bases from V and 2 bases from J, with 12 bases between. The DNA of the CDR3 is TGTGCCACCCTATCTGGAACCTACGAGCAGTACGTC. It yields the protein CATLSGTYEQYV.

This clone was observed a few times. This chain links TRBV18 with TRBJ1-2; 8 positions agree with TRBD1. V trimming: 4 bases; J trimming: 6 bases; junction bases outside the gene matches: 13. CDR1 and CDR2 (germline): KGHSH, LQKENI. This CDR3 is built from 16 residues. The CDR3 DNA sequence: TGTGCCAGCTCACTCGGACAGGGCAGGTTCATGAATGGCTACACCTTC. Protein sequence: CASSLGQGRFMNGYTF.

The chain links TRBV19 to TRBJ1-5; TRBD1 agrees at 9 bases. The V gene end was trimmed by 6 bases and the J gene end by 2 bases; junction bases not matched to a gene: 5. Germline lookup yields CDR1 LNHDA and CDR2 SQIVND (reference sequence). There are 15 residues in the CDR3. The CDR3 sequence: CASSRDREGNQPQHF. CDR3 in DNA: TGTGCCAGTAGCCGGGACAGGGAAGGCAATCAGCCCCAGCATTTT.

This chain links TRBV19 with TRBJ1-1, with D possibly being TRBD1 (6 bases). Germline CDR1 reads LNHDA; CDR2 reads SQIVND (reference sequence). Trimming removed 10 bases at V and 1 base at J, with 16 bases between. CDR3 size: 14 residues. Written as DNA, the CDR3 is TGTGCCACCATGGCGGACAGAACGAACACTGAAGCTTTCTTT. Its protein is CATMADRTNTEAFF.

This chain uses TRBV14 with TRBJ2-5; D is unclear. The germline V gene has CDR1 SGHDN and CDR2 FVKESK. Trimming stripped 3 bases from V and 4 bases from J, with 6 bases between. This CDR3 spans 12 amino acids. The CDR3: CASSHWGETQYF. CDR3 in DNA: TGTGCCAGCAGCCATTGGGGAGAGACCCAGTACTTC. The full variable domain, completed using reference TRBV14 and TRBJ2-5, is EAGVTQFPSHSVIEKGQTVTLRCDPISGHDNLYWYRRVMGKEIKFLLHFVKESKQDESGMPNNRFLAERTGGTYSTLKVQPAELEDSGVYFCASSHWGETQYFGPGTRLLVL.

The chain employs TRBV19 and TRBJ1-6; D is undetermined. V lost 5 bases and J lost 9, with 14 bases in between. The CDR3 length is 14 residues. Germline CDR1 LNHDA, CDR2 SQIVND (reference sequence). The CDR3 coding sequence is TGTGCCAGTAGTCGATATGGCACGGCTTCACCCCTCCACTTT. It is translated as CASSRYGTASPLHF.

The genes are TRBV27 and TRBJ2-1; 11 nucleotides line up with TRBD2. The germline V gene has CDR1 MNHEY and CDR2 SMNVEV (reference sequence). With 6 bases clipped from V and 5 bases from J, the junction kept 9 bases outside the gene matches. The CDR3 contains 16 residues. CDR3 bases: TGTGCCAGCAGAAATAGCGGGGGGGTAAGTGACAATGAGCAGTTCTTC. Its translation is CASRNSGGVSDNEQFF.

The chain uses TRBV5-1 and TRBJ2-5; no clear D gene. The germline gives CDR1 SGHRS, CDR2 YFSETQ. CDR3 length: 14 residues. V lost 4 bases and J 5 bases, leaving 15 bases between the germline ends. In nucleotides, the CDR3 is TGCGCCAGCAGCCTAACTACAGCCGGGGAGACCCAGTACTTC. Its translation: CASSLTTAGETQYF.

The chain couples TRBV6-5 to TRBJ1-4; D is undetermined. This CDR3 region has 14 residues. Germline assignment: CDR1 MNHEY and CDR2 SVGAGI. V lost 7 bases to trimming and J lost 3 bases, with 12 bases between them. The CDR3 sequence: CASTVEGSNEKLFF. The CDR3 DNA follows: TGTGCCAGCACTGTTGAGGGATCTAATGAAAAACTGTTTTTT.

The chain recombines TRBV3-1 (or the pseudogene TRBV3-2) with TRBJ1-2, with D perhaps matching TRBD1 (5 bases). The CDR3 is 13 residues long. Germline V gene lookup returns CDR1 LGHDT and CDR2 YNNKEL (reference sequence). Trimming took 10 bases from V and 3 from J, leaving 15 bases between them. CDR3 loop: CATHREGHYGYTF. CDR3 nucleotides: TGTGCCACCCACCGCGAGGGGCACTATGGCTACACCTTC.

The rearrangement links TRBV7-9 to TRBJ2-5; D remains unclear. Trimming took 5 bases from V and 3 from J, leaving 19 bases between them. CDR1 is SEHNR and CDR2 is FQNEAQ in the germline V gene (reference sequence). The CDR3 length is 16 residues. The CDR3 loop reads CASSPLSWARKETQYF. The CDR3 DNA reads as TGTGCCAGCAGCCCCCTCTCGTGGGCACGGAAAGAGACCCAGTACTTC.

The V and J genes are TRBV29-1 and TRBJ2-2; no clear D gene. The CDR3 consists of 13 residues. CDR1 and CDR2 from the germline V gene are SQVTM and ANQGSEA. V lost 4 bases and J 4 bases, leaving 10 bases between the germline ends. CDR3 residues: CSVGALGTGELFF. The CDR3 DNA sequence: TGCAGCGTTGGGGCCCTGGGCACCGGGGAGCTGTTTTTT.

This sequence joins TRBV7-6 and TRBJ2-3; 10 bases are a match to TRBD2. Per germline, CDR1 SGHVS and CDR2 FNYEAQ. The V and J ends lost 5 bases and 0 bases, in that order; junction bases with no gene match: 5. The CDR3 is 16 amino acids. The CDR3 protein is CASSKPSGGSTDTQYF. The CDR3 DNA is TGTGCCAGCAGCAAGCCTAGCGGGGGAAGCACAGATACGCAGTATTTT.

This chain connects TRBV19 to TRBJ2-7; 9 positions match TRBD1. Trimming removed 1 base from V and 4 bases from J; junction bases left unmatched: 5. The CDR3 runs to 15 residues. The V gene's germline CDR1 is LNHDA and CDR2 SQIVND (reference sequence). CDR3 in amino acids: CASSIAGQGYYEQYF. The CDR3 DNA reads as TGTGCCAGTAGTATAGCTGGACAGGGGTATTACGAGCAGTACTTC.

The chain joins TRBV2 to TRBJ1-2; weak D call: TRBD1 (5 bases). Trimming took 3 bases from V and 3 from J, leaving 11 bases between them. Per germline, CDR1 SNHLY and CDR2 FYNNEI. The CDR3 totals 14 residues. CDR3 coding DNA: TGTGCCAGCAGTGATTTTACAGGATACTATGGCTACACCTTC. Amino acid sequence: CASSDFTGYYGYTF. Using reference TRBV2 and TRBJ1-2 for the parts outside the CDR3, the full variable domain is EPEVTQTPSHQVTQMGQEVILRCVPISNHLYFYWYRQILGQKVEFLVSFYNNEISEKSEIFDDQFSVERPDGSNFTLKIRSTKLEDSAMYFCASSDFTGYYGYTFGSGTRLTVV.